This T cell receptor beta chain appears in the sequencing data of a study of long-term antiretroviral therapy in people with HIV. Only United States sites treated participants with HIV. The germline CDR1 and CDR2 sequences are SGHAT and FQNNGV. CDR3 size: 12 residues. V was pared by 0 bases and J by 7 bases, with 3 bases between. A v3.0 immunoSEQ assay was performed at survey level. Some clones are missing from TCRdb's copy, which holds only in-frame ones; the method was immunoSEQ multiplex PCR. The data show roughly 30,000 clones, about 87% seen once. This receptor was obtained from a woman younger than 35 with HIV. The sequencing used unsorted PBMCs, collected 1.8 years after starting antiretroviral therapy. This rearrangement joins TRBV11-2 to TRBJ2-2, with unresolved D. The CDR3 DNA sequence: TGTGCCAGCAGCTTAGAAATCGGGGAGCTGTTTTTT. Its protein product is CASSLEIGELFF.